This TCR beta chain appears in the sequencing data of a study of T cell changes during pregnancy in multiple sclerosis. Data came from immunoSEQ multiplex PCR; TCRdb stores just in-frame clones and leaves some out. This sample has tens of thousands of clones, with 93% found just once. V was clipped by 1 base and J by 5 bases, with 24 bases between them. Germline assignment: CDR1 LNHNV and CDR2 YYDKDF (reference sequence). The CDR3 has 19 residues. The chain couples TRBV15 to TRBJ2-1; D possibly corresponds to TRBD1 (6 bases). Sequenced material: CD8+ T cells from peripheral blood mononuclear cells, taken in the third trimester of pregnancy. The TCR originated in a female donor with multiple sclerosis, enrolled in a pregnancy study. Written as DNA, the CDR3 is TGTGCCACCAGCAGAGTTCTCGCCGCTTCTCTAAACAGGGACAATGAGCAGTTCTTC. This sequence encodes CATSRVLAASLNRDNEQFF.